This T cell receptor beta chain came from a study of human T cells and chemical hapten exposure. Study information: Patients received weekly diphenylcyclopropenone doses to the scalp throughout the approximately 24-week study.

As regards this clonotype: The antigen is undetermined.

Findings and limits, study-wide: Sensitization with DPC brought no change to TCRs above 1 in 1000 in frequency. PT1 expanded TCR numbers tracked positively with patch test score.

TCRdb itself ran the RACE reads through MiXCR, one entry per CDR3 protein. This sample yields about 170,000 distinct CDR3 sequences, of which 28% are seen a single time; 2.1% belongs to the top ten. This CDR3 region has 12 residues. Germline CDR1 reads SEHNR; CDR2 reads FQNEAQ (reference sequence). V gave up 6 bases and J gave up 11 bases; unmatched junction bases: 7. Indicated time point: patch test 3, about 24 weeks after DPC sensitization. The treatment was: therapeutic diphenylcyclopropenone sensitization with weekly scalp DPC. Staff drew blood before applying each patch test. The sample here was whole blood, taken in connection with sensitization to the hapten diphenylcyclopropenone (DPC). This chain links TRBV7-9 with TRBJ1-1, with TRBD1 matching 9 bases. This clonotype was sampled from a woman under 30 with alopecia areata. Some clones in this sample may be carry-over from other donors' samples. The CDR3 nucleotides read TGTGCCAGCAGGACGGACAGGGGTTCGGCTTTCTTT. Encoded protein: CASRTDRGSAFF.